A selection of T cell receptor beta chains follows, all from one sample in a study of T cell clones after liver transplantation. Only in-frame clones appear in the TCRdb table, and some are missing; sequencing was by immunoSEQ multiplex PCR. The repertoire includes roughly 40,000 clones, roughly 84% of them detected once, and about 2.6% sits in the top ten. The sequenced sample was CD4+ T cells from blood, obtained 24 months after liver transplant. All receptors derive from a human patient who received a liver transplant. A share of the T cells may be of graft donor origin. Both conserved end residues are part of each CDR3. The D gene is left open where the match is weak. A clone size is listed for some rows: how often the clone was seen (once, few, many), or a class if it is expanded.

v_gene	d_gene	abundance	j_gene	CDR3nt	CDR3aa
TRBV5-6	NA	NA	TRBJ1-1	TGTGCCAGCAGCTTGGTAGTCAACCCGAACACTGAAGCTTTCTTT	CASSLVVNPNTEAFF
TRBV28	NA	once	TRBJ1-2	TGTGCCAGCAGTCCCCCTCCCGGTCTTGGCTACACCTTC	CASSPPPGLGYTF
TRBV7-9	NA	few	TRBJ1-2	TGTGCCAGCAGCGTAGGAGGAGTTGGCTACACCTTC	CASSVGGVGYTF
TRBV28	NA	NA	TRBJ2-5	TGTGCCAGCAGTTCACCGGGACTCCCTCCCCAAGAGACCCAGTACTTC	CASSSPGLPPQETQYF
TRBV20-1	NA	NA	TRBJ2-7	TGCAGTGCTGATGGGTCGTTCGAGCAGTACTTC	CSADGSFEQYF
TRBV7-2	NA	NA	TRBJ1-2	TGTGCCAGCAGCTTATCGGGGGCAAGCTATGGCTACACCTTC	CASSLSGASYGYTF
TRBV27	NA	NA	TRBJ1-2	TGTGCCAGCAGACGCGACAGAGCTAACTATGGCTACACCTTC	CASRRDRANYGYTF
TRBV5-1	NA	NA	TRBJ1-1	TGCGCCAGCAGCCCCGGGTACAGGGAGAACACTGAAGCTTTCTTT	CASSPGYRENTEAFF
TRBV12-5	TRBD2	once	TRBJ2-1	TGTGCTAGTGGTTTGGTCCCCAGTGGGAGGGCCCACAATGAGCAGTTCTTC	CASGLVPSGRAHNEQFF
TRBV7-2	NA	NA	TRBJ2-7	TGTGCCAGCAGCTTAGGTTCCCGGGAGTTCTACGAGCAGTACTTC	CASSLGSREFYEQYF
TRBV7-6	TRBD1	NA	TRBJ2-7	TGTGCCAGCAGCTACCTGACAGGGCCAAGCTCCTACGAGCAGTACTTC	CASSYLTGPSSYEQYF
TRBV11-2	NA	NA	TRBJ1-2	TGTGCCAGCAGCACCGGACAGAGAAGCCGCTATGGCTACACCTTC	CASSTGQRSRYGYTF
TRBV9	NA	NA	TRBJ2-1	TGTGCCAGCAGCGTAGCTGGGGAGTCCTACAATGAGCAGTTCTTC	CASSVAGESYNEQFF
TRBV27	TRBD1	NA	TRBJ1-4	TGTGCCAGCAGGGAGACAGGGGGAGGTGAAAAACTGTTTTTT	CASRETGGGEKLFF
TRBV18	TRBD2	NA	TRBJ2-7	TGTGCCAGCTCACAGGGACTAGCGGGGGCAAACGAGCAGTACTTC	CASSQGLAGANEQYF
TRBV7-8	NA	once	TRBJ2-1	TGTGCCAGCAGCCGCGGGACCCTCGTTAGTGGTGAGCAGTTCTTC	CASSRGTLVSGEQFF
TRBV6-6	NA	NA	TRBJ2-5	TGTGCCAGCATGGGAAAGACCACCCAAGAGACCCAGTACTTC	CASMGKTTQETQYF
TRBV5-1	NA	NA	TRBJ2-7	TGCGCCAGCAGCCCCTCCGTGTCTAGCTTCGAGCAGTACTTC	CASSPSVSSFEQYF
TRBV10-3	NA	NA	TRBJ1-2	TGTGCCATCAGTGGTGGGGGAAACTATGGCTACACCTTC	CAISGGGNYGYTF
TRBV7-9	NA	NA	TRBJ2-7	TGTGCCAGCAGCCCGGTGGGCGAGCAGTACTTC	CASSPVGEQYF
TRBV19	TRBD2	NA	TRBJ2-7	TGTGCCAGTAGTAAAATAGGTAGCGGGAGTTACGAGCAGTACTTC	CASSKIGSGSYEQYF
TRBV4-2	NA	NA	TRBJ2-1	TGTGCCAGCAGCCAAGGGCCCCTAACTACCAGCTCCTACAATGAGCAGTTCTTC	CASSQGPLTTSSYNEQFF
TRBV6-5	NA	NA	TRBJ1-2	TGTGCCACCATGACAGGAGCTTATGGCTACACCTTC	CATMTGAYGYTF
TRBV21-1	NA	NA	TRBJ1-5	TGTGCCAGCAGCCCCCGACAGGGGGTTCAGCCCCAGCATTTT	CASSPRQGVQPQHF
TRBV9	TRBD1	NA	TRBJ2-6	TGTGCCAGCAGCGTAGGGTTCGGGACAGGGTTTAGTGGGGCCAACGTCCTGACTTTC	CASSVGFGTGFSGANVLTF
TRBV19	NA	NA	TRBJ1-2	TGTGCCAGTAGTACCCAGCTTAATAACTATGGCTACACCTTC	CASSTQLNNYGYTF
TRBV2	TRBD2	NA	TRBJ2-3	TGTGCCAGCAGGGGCCCGGGACTAGCGGGGGGCCAGACAGATACGCAGTATTTT	CASRGPGLAGGQTDTQYF